Listed here is a single T cell receptor beta chain. The target of this receptor is not known. Base qualities are not recorded, but no much larger clone differs from it by a single base. The source of the sample is a study of T cells in Graves' hyperthyroidism and ophthalmopathy (dated by TCRdb to about 2019). In terms of the full investigation: Peripheral blood samples were taken at initial diagnosis, before any treatment was given. After sampling, hyperthyroidism patients received methimazole starting at 30 mg daily, and ophthalmopathy patients received high-dose intravenous methylprednisolone. According to the paper, TCR Vbeta CDR3 sequencing was carried out on 135 peripheral blood samples, which came from about 45 ophthalmopathy, 70 to 80 hyperthyroidism and about 17 progressor patients. To identify TCR V-J signatures that set the groups apart, the researchers used a discovery cohort of roughly 100 patients, made up of some 41 with Graves' ophthalmopathy and around 58 with stable Graves' hyperthyroidism. Prospective prediction of ophthalmopathy was tested in an independent validation cohort consisting of some 19 hyperthyroidism patients and around 17 patients who later progressed to ophthalmopathy. The 75 to 100 discovery patients were randomly split 7:3 into training and test sets. The study also compared thyroid tissue and blood T-cell repertoires from several Graves' hyperthyroidism patients.

Its CDR3 holds 12 amino acids, cysteine through phenylalanine. The entry retains the CDR3 DNA only, 36 bases that are in frame from base 1. Sequences SNHLY (CDR1) and FYNNEI (CDR2) are obtained from the germline V gene. The junction carries 2 bases between V and J, which are trimmed by 2 bases and 6 bases respectively. The TCR beta CDR3 regions were amplified from RNA transcripts. The TCR CDR3 was subjected to a first round of RT-PCR using the HTBI primer set and the Qiagen OneStep RT-PCR kit. A second multiplex PCR round built the libraries, followed by size selection and purification. The libraries were sequenced on an Illumina HiSeq2000 using paired-end 100 bp reads. As for the original processing: SOAPnuke was used to process the raw data, removing reads that contained adapters or uncalled bases, had a mean Phred below 15, or lacked an exact match to the constant primer or identifier. High-quality paired reads were merged with COPE v1.2.5, and unique nucleotide sequences were defined as clonotypes. Clonotypes were aligned to IMGT TRBV, TRBD and TRBJ reference segments using MiTCR v1.1. Analysis was restricted to V-J combinations with a frequency above 0.0001, which covered roughly 99% of repertoires. The TCS score was defined as the ratio of F50 (clonal expansion) to E x V (chaos), calculated using BLOSUM62-based TCRdist between CDR3 peptides within each V-J. Welch's t-statistics and random forest reduced 450 to 600 V-J features to roughly 13, which were used in a naive Bayes classifier (R e1071). Thyroid-blood repertoire similarity was quantified with the Morisita-Horn index. Starting from the raw public reads, TCRdb applied fastp trimming at Q25, assembled clones with MiXCR and retained in-frame beta chains. Rows merge per CDR3 protein into single entries with the most common DNA and genes. The V and J calls come from TCRdb's annotation, not from the publication. Within this sample are fewer than 25,000 distinct CDR3 sequences, with about half of them counted one time only. The ten largest account for about 25% of the sample.

The hyperthyroidism patients were between 18 and 65 years old and newly diagnosed, with a disease duration of less than 2 months. The study excluded patients with uncontrolled infections, other autoimmune diseases, pregnancy or lactation. Diagnoses were established on the basis of clinical symptoms, serum thyroxine and TRAb, thyroid ultrasound, and orbital computed tomography. Blood from progressor patients was drawn when they were first diagnosed with hyperthyroidism, before any ophthalmopathy symptoms appeared. PBMCs were isolated from 7.5 to 10 ml of fresh peripheral blood by Ficoll-Paque density gradient centrifugation. Patients classed as progressors first received a Graves' hyperthyroidism diagnosis and then went on to develop ophthalmopathy during follow-up. Trizol reagent was used to extract total RNA, and RNA quality was then checked on an Agilent 2100 Bioanalyzer. Summary of the overall study and its limitations: Sample size was not statistically predetermined, and investigators were not blinded to group allocation. Blood samples also contained most of the expanded thyroid clonotypes (frequency above 0.001), which suggests that blood repertoires may reflect thyroid immune responses. A 13 V-J signature model separated ophthalmopathy from stable hyperthyroidism, with over 85% sensitivity and roughly 81% specificity in cross-validation and 80%/75% in testing. In validation, progression to ophthalmopathy was predicted by the model with nearly 71% sensitivity and approximately 78% specificity, a median of about 6.8 months before onset.

The receptor was isolated from a woman aged 40 to 55 with Graves' hyperthyroidism that later progressed to Graves' ophthalmopathy. Sequencing used blood. The chain couples TRBV2 to TRBJ1-6, with no reliable assignment of the D segment. DNA sequence: TGTGCCAGCAGTGAAATTAATTCACCCCTCCACTTT. The translation is CASSEINSPLHF.